This T cell receptor (beta chain) was identified in a study of T cell responses to AZD1222 COVID-19 vaccine. Points from the study as a whole: Only a handful of AZD1222 recipients were seropositive at baseline. Nearly half of unique spike-specific TCRs reportedly avoided B.1.351 and B.1.1.7 mutated regions.

The CDR3 contains 15 residues. V lost 2 bases to trimming and J lost 3 bases, with 11 bases between them. CDR1 LNHDA and CDR2 SQIVND come from the germline V gene (reference sequence). The method was immunoSEQ multiplex PCR; TCRdb's version includes in-frame clones alone and lacks a portion of them. Among around 120,000 clones listed, roughly 90% were seen once. Details on this clone: Its antigen remains unidentified.

The specimen comprised peripheral blood, sampled on day 0 of AZD1222 vaccination. This TCR derives from an adult in good health. This chain links TRBV19 with TRBJ2-4, with D perhaps matching TRBD1 or TRBD2 (6 bases each). The CDR3 region is CASSIRGDGKNIQYF. As DNA, the CDR3 is TGTGCCAGTAGTATAAGGGGGGATGGCAAAAACATTCAGTACTTC.